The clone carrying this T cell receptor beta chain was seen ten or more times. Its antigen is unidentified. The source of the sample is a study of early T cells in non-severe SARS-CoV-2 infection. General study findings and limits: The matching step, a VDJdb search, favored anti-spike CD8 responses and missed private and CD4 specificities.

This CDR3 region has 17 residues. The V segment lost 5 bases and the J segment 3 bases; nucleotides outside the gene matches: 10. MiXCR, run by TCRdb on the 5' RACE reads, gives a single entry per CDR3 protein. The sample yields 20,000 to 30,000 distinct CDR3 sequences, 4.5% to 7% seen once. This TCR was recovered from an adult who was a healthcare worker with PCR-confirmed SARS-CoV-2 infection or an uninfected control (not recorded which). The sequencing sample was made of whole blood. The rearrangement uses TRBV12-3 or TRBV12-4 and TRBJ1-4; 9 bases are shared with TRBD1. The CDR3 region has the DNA TGTGCCAGCAGTGGCCGGACGGGACAGGGATCTAATGAAAAACTGTTTTTT. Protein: CASSGRTGQGSNEKLFF.